Shown below are 3 T cell receptor beta chains from a single sample sequenced in a study of immune evolution from preneoplasia to lung adenocarcinoma. Libraries were prepared by immunoSEQ multiplex PCR; TCRdb keeps only in-frame clonotypes and omits some of them. The table shows several thousand clones, with roughly 78% occurring only once. The sequencing input was FFPE adjacent normal lung tissue. Receptors were obtained from a person aged 65 to 79 with lung adenocarcinoma.

The rearrangement links TRBV5-1 to TRBJ2-1; TRBD2 matches 8 bases. There are 16 residues in the CDR3. CDR1 SGHRS and CDR2 YFSETQ come from the germline V gene. V shed 4 bases and J 3 bases; nucleotides not matched to a gene: 9. In DNA form, the CDR3 reads TGCGCCAGCAGCCAAGAGGTTAGCGGGGTCTACAATGAGCAGTTCTTC. Residues: CASSQEVSGVYNEQFF.

CDR3 in DNA: TGTGCCAGCAGCCCCGCCGGGACAGGGACACGCGCGAACACTGAAGCTTTCTTT. It codes for CASSPAGTGTRANTEAFF. The rearrangement joins TRBV5-4 to TRBJ1-1; 9 bases map to TRBD1. CDR1 is SGHNT, CDR2 YYREEE, per germline (reference sequence). This CDR3 has 18 residues. The V and J ends lost 4 bases and 1 base, in that order; junction bases with no gene match: 14.

The rearrangement links TRBV11-2 to TRBJ1-5; D is ambiguous. CDR1 and CDR2 from the germline V gene are SGHAT and FQNNGV. The CDR3 is 13 residues long. The V end was cut by 0 bases, the J end by 10 bases, with 10 bases between. The CDR3 region has the DNA TGTGCCAGCAGCTTAGATTGGGTCCAACCCCAGCATTTT. Protein: CASSLDWVQPQHF.